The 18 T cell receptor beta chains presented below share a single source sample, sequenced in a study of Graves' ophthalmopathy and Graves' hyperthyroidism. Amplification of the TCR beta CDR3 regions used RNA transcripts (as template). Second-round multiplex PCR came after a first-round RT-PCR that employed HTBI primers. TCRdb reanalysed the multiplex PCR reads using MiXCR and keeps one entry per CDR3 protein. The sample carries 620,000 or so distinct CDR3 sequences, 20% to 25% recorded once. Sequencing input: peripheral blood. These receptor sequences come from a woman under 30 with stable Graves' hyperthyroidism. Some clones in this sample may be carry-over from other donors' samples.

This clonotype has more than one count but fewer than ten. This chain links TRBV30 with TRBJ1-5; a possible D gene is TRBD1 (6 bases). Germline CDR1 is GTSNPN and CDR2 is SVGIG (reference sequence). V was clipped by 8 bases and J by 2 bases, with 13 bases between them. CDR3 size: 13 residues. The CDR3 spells CAGGGNRNQPQHF. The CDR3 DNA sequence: TGTGCCGGGGGCGGGAATCGCAATCAGCCCCAGCATTTT. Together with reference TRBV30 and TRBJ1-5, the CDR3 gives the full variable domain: SQTIHQWPATLVQPVGSPLSLECTVEGTSNPNLYWYRQAAGRGLQLLFYSVGIGQISSEVPQNLSASRPQDRQFILSSKKLLLSDSGFYLCAGGGNRNQPQHFGDGTRLSIL.

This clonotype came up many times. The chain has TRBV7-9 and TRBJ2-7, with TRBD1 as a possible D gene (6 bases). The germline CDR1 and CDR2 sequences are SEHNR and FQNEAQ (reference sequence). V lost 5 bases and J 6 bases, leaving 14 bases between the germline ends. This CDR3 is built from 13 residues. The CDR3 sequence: CASSAGVRSEQYF. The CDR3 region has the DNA TGTGCCAGCAGCGCAGGGGTTCGTAGCGAGCAGTACTTC.

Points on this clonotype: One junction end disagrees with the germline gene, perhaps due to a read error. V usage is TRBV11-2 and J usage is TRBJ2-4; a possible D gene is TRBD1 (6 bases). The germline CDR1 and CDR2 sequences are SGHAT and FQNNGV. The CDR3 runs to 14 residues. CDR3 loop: CASSLEGAINIQYF. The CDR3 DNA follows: TGTGCCAGCAGCTTAGAGGGGGCCATAAACATTCAGTACTTC.

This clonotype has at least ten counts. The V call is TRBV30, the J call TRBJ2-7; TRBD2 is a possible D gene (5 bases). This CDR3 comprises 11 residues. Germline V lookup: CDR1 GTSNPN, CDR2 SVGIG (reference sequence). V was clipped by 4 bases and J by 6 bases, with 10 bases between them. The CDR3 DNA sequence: TGTGCCTGGATCCTCGGAGGCGAGCAGTACTTC. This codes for CAWILGGEQYF.

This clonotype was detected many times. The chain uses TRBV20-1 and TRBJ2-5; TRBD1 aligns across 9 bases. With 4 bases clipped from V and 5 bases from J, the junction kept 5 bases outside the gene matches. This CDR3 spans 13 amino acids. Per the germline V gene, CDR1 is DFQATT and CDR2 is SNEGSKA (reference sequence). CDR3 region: CSAITGGRETQYF. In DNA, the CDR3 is TGCAGTGCTATAACAGGGGGCAGGGAGACCCAGTACTTC.

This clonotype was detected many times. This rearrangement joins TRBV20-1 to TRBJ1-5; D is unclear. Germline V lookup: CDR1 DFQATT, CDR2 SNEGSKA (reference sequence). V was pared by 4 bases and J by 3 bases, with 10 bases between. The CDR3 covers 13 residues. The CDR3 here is CSANDGPNQPQHF. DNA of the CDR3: TGCAGTGCTAATGACGGGCCCAATCAGCCCCAGCATTTT.

The CDR3: CSVLQGATEAFF. The DNA for the CDR3 is TGCAGCGTATTGCAGGGCGCCACTGAAGCTTTCTTT. The chain combines TRBV29-1 with TRBJ1-1, with TRBD1 as a possible D gene (5 bases). This CDR3 spans 12 amino acids. Germline-derived CDR1 and CDR2 are SQVTM and ANQGSEA. Trimming stripped 6 bases from V and 4 bases from J, with 12 bases between.

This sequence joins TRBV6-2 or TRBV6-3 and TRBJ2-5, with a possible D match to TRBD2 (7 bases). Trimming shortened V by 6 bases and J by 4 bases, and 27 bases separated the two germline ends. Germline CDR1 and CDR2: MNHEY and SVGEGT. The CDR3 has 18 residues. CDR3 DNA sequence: TGTGCCAGCAGAGCGACGCGACCTACAGGGAGGGGGAGAGAGACCCAGTACTTC. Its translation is CASRATRPTGRGRETQYF.

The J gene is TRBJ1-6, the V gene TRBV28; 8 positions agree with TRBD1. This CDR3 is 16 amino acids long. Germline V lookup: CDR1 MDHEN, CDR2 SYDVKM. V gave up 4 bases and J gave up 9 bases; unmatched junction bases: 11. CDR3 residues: CASSSPLTGESSPLHF. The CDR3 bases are TGTGCCAGCAGTTCGCCCCTGACAGGGGAGAGTTCACCCCTCCACTTT.

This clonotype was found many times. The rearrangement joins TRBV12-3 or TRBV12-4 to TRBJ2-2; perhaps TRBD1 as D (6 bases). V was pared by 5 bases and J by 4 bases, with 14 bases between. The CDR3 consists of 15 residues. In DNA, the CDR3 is TGTGCCAGCAGTGATGACAGGCGTTCCACCGGGGAGCTGTTTTTT. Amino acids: CASSDDRRSTGELFF.

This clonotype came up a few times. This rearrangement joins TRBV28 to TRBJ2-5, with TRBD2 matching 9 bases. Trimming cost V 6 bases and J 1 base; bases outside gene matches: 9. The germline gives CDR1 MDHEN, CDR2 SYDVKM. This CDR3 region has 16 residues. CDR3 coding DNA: TGTGCCAGCAGCTGGCTCCCGACTAGCGGCCAAGAGACCCAGTACTTC. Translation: CASSWLPTSGQETQYF.

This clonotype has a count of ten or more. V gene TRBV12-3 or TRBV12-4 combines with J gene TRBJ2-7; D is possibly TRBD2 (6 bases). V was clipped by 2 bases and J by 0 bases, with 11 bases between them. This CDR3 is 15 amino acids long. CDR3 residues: CASSLWERASYEQYF. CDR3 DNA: TGTGCCAGCAGTTTATGGGAGCGGGCCTCCTACGAGCAGTACTTC.

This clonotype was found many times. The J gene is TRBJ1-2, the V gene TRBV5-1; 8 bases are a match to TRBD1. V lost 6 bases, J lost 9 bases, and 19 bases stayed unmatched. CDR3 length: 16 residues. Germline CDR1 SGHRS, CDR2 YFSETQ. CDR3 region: CASIDPLDRGSRSYTF. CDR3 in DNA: TGCGCCAGCATCGACCCCCTTGACAGGGGCTCTCGCAGCTACACCTTC.

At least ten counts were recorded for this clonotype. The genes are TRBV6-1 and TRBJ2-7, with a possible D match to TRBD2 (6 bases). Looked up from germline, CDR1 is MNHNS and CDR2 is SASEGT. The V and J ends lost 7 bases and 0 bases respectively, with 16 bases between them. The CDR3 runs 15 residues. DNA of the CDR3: TGTGCCAGCAATGTCGGGGGTGCGAGCTCCTACGAGCAGTACTTC. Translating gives CASNVGGASSYEQYF.

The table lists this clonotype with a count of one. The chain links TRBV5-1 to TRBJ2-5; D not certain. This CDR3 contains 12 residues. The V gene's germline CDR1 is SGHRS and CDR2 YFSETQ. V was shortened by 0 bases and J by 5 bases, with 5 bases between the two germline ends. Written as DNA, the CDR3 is TGCGCCAGCAGCTTGGGAATGGAGACCCAGTACTTC. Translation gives CASSLGMETQYF.

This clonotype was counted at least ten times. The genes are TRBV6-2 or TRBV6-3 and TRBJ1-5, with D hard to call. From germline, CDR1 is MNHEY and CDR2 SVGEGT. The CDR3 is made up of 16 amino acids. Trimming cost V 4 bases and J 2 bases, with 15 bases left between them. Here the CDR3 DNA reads TGTGCCAGCAGTTCCCGGGAATCAGCGGGCAATCAGCCCCAGCATTTT. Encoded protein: CASSSRESAGNQPQHF.

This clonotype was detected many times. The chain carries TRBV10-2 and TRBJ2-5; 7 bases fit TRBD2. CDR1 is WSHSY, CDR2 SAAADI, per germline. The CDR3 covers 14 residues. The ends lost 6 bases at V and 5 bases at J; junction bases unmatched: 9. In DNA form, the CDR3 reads TGCGCCAGCAGGGGCGGGGGTACGGGGGAGACCCAGTACTTC. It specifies CASRGGGTGETQYF.

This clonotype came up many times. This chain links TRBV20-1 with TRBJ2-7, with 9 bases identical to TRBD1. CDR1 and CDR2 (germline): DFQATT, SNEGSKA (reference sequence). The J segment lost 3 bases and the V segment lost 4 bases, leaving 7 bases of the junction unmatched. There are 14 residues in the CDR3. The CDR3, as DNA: TGCAGTGCTATAGACCGGGACAGGGTCTACGAGCAGTACTTC. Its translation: CSAIDRDRVYEQYF.